This T cell receptor beta chain was captured in a study of Tregs in tolerant kidney transplant recipients (dated by TCRdb to the late 2010s). Study-level background: Additional Treg samples were obtained from a roughly 3-day mixed lymphocyte reaction with belatacept, in some cases followed by an approximately 5-day donor restimulation, before recipient CD4+CD25+CD127- cells were sorted. During sorting of primary belatacept mixed lymphocyte reaction cultures, recipient cells were distinguished from donor cells with antibodies. Several methods of expanding Tregs specific for an allogeneic donor were compared by TCRbeta repertoire sequencing in a few healthy controls. TCRbeta sequencing was used in the study to identify donor-specific regulatory T cells before combined kidney and bone marrow transplantation, and the identified cells were then tracked after transplant. Results and caveats for the whole study, not just this receptor: Expanding Tregs with activated donor B cells appeared to identify the most biologically relevant and donor-specific TCRbeta repertoire. Although technical replication error seemed to be minimal, the question of biological reproducibility was not addressed directly. Because the study included only a small number of patients, the results must be confirmed in larger populations and under other immunosuppression protocols.

Blood from healthy controls was obtained either from healthy volunteers or as purchased buffy coats. Healthy control blood was separated into PBMCs by Ficoll density gradient and cryopreserved, and patient PBMCs were collected both before and after transplant. A word on this clone: Its antigen remains unidentified. Per-base qualities were not stored, and no clone one base away is much larger.

For TCRbeta CDR3 sequencing, genomic DNA from the sorted cells was extracted using the QIAGEN DNeasy Blood and Tissue Kit. High-throughput TCRbeta CDR3 sequencing, which included PCR amplification with bias correction and internal controls, was done commercially through immunoSEQ. Per the authors' processing: Unique productive TCRbeta sequences were defined by CDR3 nucleotide sequence where primers matched, otherwise by CDR3 amino acid sequence with Vbeta and Jbeta genes. Donor-reactive sequences were defined as at least 5-fold expanded in CFSE-low cells versus unstimulated cells, with frequency of at least 0.01% in CFSE-low cells. Jensen-Shannon divergence, calculated on the top 100 TCRbeta sequences ranked by frequency, was used to quantify repertoire divergence. For any sample with multiple sequencing runs, sorting error was corrected in each run separately before the runs were pooled. This is the immuneACCESS table as TCRdb keeps it, with only in-frame sequences that have V and J called. A part of the clones is gone; compared with another copy, unresolved V genes explain less than half, and the rest is unexplained. V and J calls and clone size are copied from that table; D and trimming were computed from the DNA. This sample has approximately 45,000 clones in its table, and around 95% of those were observed once. The ten largest account for around 0.4% of the sample.

V and J lose 3 bases and 3 bases, and a span of 8 bases separates them. The CDR3 covers 13 residues, taking in both the cysteine and the phenylalanine. Of the read, only the CDR3 DNA is kept; its 39 bases are in frame from base 1. Reading the germline V gene gives CDR1 KGHSH and CDR2 LQKENI. This clonotype was sampled from a human donor in good health. The receptor chain draws on TRBV18 and TRBJ1-2; possibly the D gene is TRBD1, per 6 matching bases. The sequencing input was Tregs from blood cultured with allogeneic cells. The CDR3 here reads CASSPGADYGYTF. In nucleotide form, the sequence is TGTGCCAGCTCACCGGGGGCAGACTATGGCTACACCTTC.